A single sample is the source of the 8 T cell receptor beta chains below, sequenced in a study of blood T cell repertoires in COVID-19. The assay was immunoSEQ multiplex PCR, and TCRdb's table has in-frame clones only and misses some. The sample includes over 20,000 clones, 88% of them seen just once. Source material: peripheral blood. These receptors were collected from a human donor in a cohort sampled during active COVID-19. The donor label of this sample is uncertain.

This clone was recorded a few times. The chain uses TRBV7-9 and TRBJ1-4; 8 bases map to TRBD1. The CDR3 sequence is 15 residues long. Germline-derived CDR1 and CDR2 are SEHNR and FQNEAQ (reference sequence). Trimming took 1 base from V and 7 from J; bases not matched to a gene: 5. The CDR3 nucleotides are TGTGCCAGCAGCTTAGTGCAGGGGGCCGGTGAAAAACTGTTTTTT. Translating it yields CASSLVQGAGEKLFF.

The chain recombines TRBV18 with TRBJ2-5, with D possibly TRBD2 on 6 matching bases. The CDR3 extends over 14 amino acids. V lost 3 bases and J 3 bases, leaving 11 bases between the germline ends. Germline V CDR1 and CDR2: KGHSH, LQKENI. CDR3 sequence: CASSPREVKETQYF. The CDR3, as DNA: TGTGCCAGCTCACCCAGGGAGGTTAAAGAGACCCAGTACTTC.

The chain links TRBV5-1 to TRBJ2-1, with D maybe TRBD1 (5 bases). The V end was cut by 0 bases, the J end by 9 bases, with 16 bases between. The CDR3 sequence is 15 residues long. Germline CDR1 SGHRS, CDR2 YFSETQ. This chain's CDR3 is CASSLGDGPRGEQFF. The CDR3 nucleotides are TGCGCCAGCAGCTTGGGTGACGGTCCAAGGGGTGAGCAGTTCTTC.

The chain links TRBV5-5 to TRBJ1-6; 9 nucleotides agree with TRBD1. CDR1 is SGHKS and CDR2 is YYEKEE in the germline V gene (reference sequence). Unmatched junction bases numbered 3, after V lost 4 bases and J lost 10 bases. The CDR3 is 13 residues long. The CDR3 spells CASSRTGESPLHF. The CDR3 DNA is TGTGCCAGCAGCCGGACAGGGGAGTCACCCCTCCACTTT.

This clone was picked up one time. The rearrangement uses TRBV5-1 and TRBJ2-7; TRBD1 matches at 8 bases. This CDR3 has 14 residues. The ends lost 4 bases at V and 4 bases at J; junction bases unmatched: 7. CDR1 is SGHRS and CDR2 is YFSETQ in the germline V gene. The CDR3 DNA follows: TGCGCCAGCAGCCAGGGACAGGCTGGGTACGAGCAGTACTTC. Its translation is CASSQGQAGYEQYF.

The gene calls are TRBV4-1 and TRBJ1-5; 10 positions agree with TRBD1. There are 15 residues in the CDR3. The V and J ends lost 3 bases and 4 bases, in that order; junction bases with no gene match: 3. The germline CDR1 and CDR2 sequences are MGHRA and YSYEKL. Here the CDR3 reads CASSQTGQGNQPQHF. The DNA for the CDR3 is TGCGCCAGCAGCCAGACGGGACAGGGGAATCAGCCCCAGCATTTT.

This clone was recorded only once. The V gene is TRBV27, the J gene TRBJ2-2; 9 bases are shared with TRBD2. Trimming removed 2 bases from V and 9 bases from J; junction bases left unmatched: 13. This CDR3 has 17 amino acids. Germline V lookup: CDR1 MNHEY, CDR2 SMNVEV (reference sequence). The CDR3: CASSLGLREGPPRELFF. In nucleotides, the CDR3 is TGTGCCAGCAGTTTAGGCTTGCGGGAGGGCCCTCCCCGGGAGCTGTTTTTT.

This rearrangement joins TRBV4-2 to TRBJ2-7; TRBD2 aligns across 7 bases. Losses at the gene ends were 0 bases for V and 2 bases for J; bases not matched to a gene: 16. This CDR3 spans 19 amino acids. Germline CDR1 and CDR2: LGHNA and YNFKEQ. The CDR3 is CASSQDSAPRLADTYEQYF. In DNA form, the CDR3 reads TGTGCCAGCAGCCAAGATTCAGCCCCAAGGCTAGCGGACACCTACGAGCAGTACTTC.